A selection of T cell receptor beta chains follows, all from one sample in a study of cytomegalovirus exposure and HLA in healthy donors. Using immunoSEQ multiplex PCR, the repertoire was profiled, and TCRdb retains in-frame clones only, with some absent. The sample lists fewer than 65,000 clones; 65% to 85% were seen once. Sequencing input: PBMCs. The receptors derive from a man aged 25 to 45 in good health and CMV-seronegative. Both conserved end residues are part of each CDR3. The order of the fields is V gene, clone size, CDR3 length, J gene, D gene, CDR3 protein, CDR3 DNA. A D gene is named only where the DNA matches it firmly. Not all rows give a size; the values are once, few, many and, for expanded clones, a class.

TRBV11-3,NA,15,TRBJ1-3,NA,CASSDGRVSGNTIYF,TGTGCCAGCAGCGATGGGAGGGTCTCTGGAAACACCATATATTTT
TRBV2,NA,12,TRBJ1-5,NA,CASRQSNQPQHF,TGTGCCAGCAGACAATCCAATCAGCCCCAGCATTTT
TRBV30,NA,13,TRBJ1-1,NA,CAWSYTANTEAFF,TGTGCCTGGAGTTACACAGCGAACACTGAAGCTTTCTTT
TRBV9,NA,15,TRBJ1-2,TRBD1,CASSERRTGNYGYTF,TGTGCCAGCAGCGAAAGGAGGACAGGAAACTATGGCTACACCTTC
TRBV29-1,NA,15,TRBJ2-7,TRBD2,CSVLKLAGRAYEQYF,TGCAGCGTTTTAAAACTAGCGGGGCGGGCCTACGAGCAGTACTTC
TRBV10-3,NA,17,TRBJ1-1,TRBD1,CAISENLRGQANTEAFF,TGTGCCATCAGTGAGAATTTAAGGGGGCAGGCGAACACTGAAGCTTTCTTT
TRBV7-2,NA,15,TRBJ2-2,NA,CASSLQLAPTGELFF,TGTGCCAGCAGCTTGCAACTTGCACCCACCGGGGAGCTGTTTTTT
TRBV5-6,NA,16,TRBJ2-7,NA,CASSSYWSGEPDEQYF,TGTGCCAGCAGCTCCTACTGGTCAGGGGAACCCGACGAGCAGTACTTC
TRBV29-1,NA,13,TRBJ1-2,NA,CSVDPFTGRGYTF,TGCAGCGTTGATCCGTTCACGGGTCGTGGCTACACCTTC
TRBV7-9,NA,16,TRBJ2-5,NA,CASSLMAGGTEETQYF,TGTGCCAGCAGCCTGATGGCAGGGGGGACAGAAGAGACCCAGTACTTC
TRBV27,NA,11,TRBJ2-1,NA,CASSKYNEQFF,TGTGCCAGCAGCAAATACAATGAGCAGTTCTTC
TRBV4-1,NA,14,TRBJ1-2,NA,CASSPLADYYGYTF,TGCGCCAGCAGCCCCCTGGCCGACTACTATGGCTACACCTTC
TRBV30,NA,12,TRBJ2-6,NA,CAWTLGANVLTF,TGTGCCTGGACGTTAGGGGCCAACGTCCTGACTTTC
TRBV6-4,few,14,TRBJ2-3,NA,CASRPQASTDTQYF,TGTGCCAGCCGGCCGCAGGCTAGCACAGATACGCAGTATTTT
TRBV5-1,NA,14,TRBJ2-7,NA,CASSLGGENNEQYF,TGCGCCAGCAGCTTGGGCGGGGAGAATAACGAGCAGTACTTC
TRBV18,once,13,TRBJ2-7,NA,CASSPPGDGGKYF,TGTGCCAGCTCACCACCGGGTGATGGGGGGAAGTACTTC
TRBV10-3,NA,16,TRBJ2-5,TRBD2,CAISEPSGRGGETQYF,TGTGCCATCAGTGAGCCTAGCGGGAGAGGAGGAGAGACCCAGTACTTC
TRBV28,NA,13,TRBJ1-4,NA,CASSSNTRGKLFF,TGTGCCAGCAGTTCTAACACCCGGGGAAAACTGTTTTTT
TRBV5-4,NA,16,TRBJ2-7,TRBD2,CASSVGLAGGAYEQYF,TGTGCCAGCAGCGTGGGACTAGCGGGGGGAGCCTACGAGCAGTACTTC
TRBV7-3,NA,15,TRBJ2-1,TRBD1,CASSLKGQGPTEQFF,TGTGCCAGCAGCTTAAAGGGACAGGGCCCCACTGAGCAGTTCTTC
TRBV2,NA,14,TRBJ2-5,TRBD1,CASINTDRVQTQYF,TGTGCCAGCATCAACACTGACAGGGTGCAGACCCAGTACTTC
TRBV10-3,NA,12,TRBJ1-2,TRBD1,CAITGTGDGYTF,TGTGCCATTACCGGGACAGGGGATGGCTACACCTTC
TRBV9,NA,16,TRBJ1-4,NA,CASSVGVTGQGEKLFF,TGTGCCAGCAGCGTAGGAGTAACGGGTCAGGGTGAAAAACTGTTTTTT
TRBV4-1,NA,14,TRBJ1-5,TRBD1,CASSQEQGDQPQHF,TGCGCCAGCAGCCAGGAACAGGGGGATCAGCCCCAGCATTTT
TRBV4-1,NA,16,TRBJ2-1,NA,CASSQAVGRTYNEQFF,TGCGCCAGCAGCCAAGCTGTGGGGCGAACCTACAATGAGCAGTTCTTC
TRBV19,NA,16,TRBJ1-4,NA,CASSIDPTRRLEKLFF,TGTGCCAGTAGTATAGATCCGACACGACGATTGGAAAAACTGTTTTTT